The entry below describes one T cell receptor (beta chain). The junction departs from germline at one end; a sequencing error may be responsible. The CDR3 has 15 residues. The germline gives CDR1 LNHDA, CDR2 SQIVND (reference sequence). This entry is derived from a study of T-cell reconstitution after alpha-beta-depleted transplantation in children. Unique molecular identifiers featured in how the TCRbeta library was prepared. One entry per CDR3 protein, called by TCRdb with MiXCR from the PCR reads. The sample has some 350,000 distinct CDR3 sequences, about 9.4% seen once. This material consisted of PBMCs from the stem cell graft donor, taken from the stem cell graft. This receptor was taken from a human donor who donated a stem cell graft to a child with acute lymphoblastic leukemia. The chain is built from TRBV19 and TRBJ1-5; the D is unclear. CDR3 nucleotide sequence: TGTGCTAGTAGTATTCGGACGTATAGCAATCAGCCCCAGCATTTT. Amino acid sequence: CASSIRTYSNQPQHF.